This TCR beta chain was observed in a study of CD8+CD57+ T cells in acquired aplastic anemia. Findings and caveats of the study: Patients and healthy controls showed no significant CD8+ Simpson's diversity difference.

An expansion of CD8+CD57+ cells by flow cytometry had been shown in patients chosen for sequencing. Untreated patients provided the blood samples, with no therapy given before sampling. The length of the CDR3 is 13 residues. The junction had 4 bases not matched to a gene; V was cut back by 6 bases and J by 6 bases. The germline V gene encodes CDR1 ENHRY and CDR2 SYGVKD. Genomic DNA templated the TCR beta VDJ and CDR3 profiling. One entry per CDR3 protein results from TCRdb running MiXCR on the reads. The sample holds 150,000 to 200,000 distinct CDR3 sequences; 50% to 65% are singletons and the top ten take about 44%. To note about this clonotype: The antigen is unknown.

Sequenced input: sorted CD4+, CD8+, or CD8+CD57+ T cells (not recorded which) from PBMCs. This sequence originates from a human donor with aplastic anemia. The rearrangement links TRBV10-3 to TRBJ2-1; TRBD2 matches 8 bases. Here the CDR3 reads CAIRETSANEQFF. CDR3 nucleotide sequence: TGTGCCATCAGGGAGACTAGCGCCAATGAGCAGTTCTTC.